These 30 T cell receptor beta chains were all obtained from the same sample, sequenced in a study of early T cells in non-severe SARS-CoV-2 infection. TCRdb reanalysed the 5' RACE reads using MiXCR and keeps one entry per CDR3 protein. The sample yields tens of thousands of distinct CDR3 sequences, roughly 13% seen once. Material: whole blood. The receptors were gathered from an adult who was a healthcare worker with PCR-confirmed SARS-CoV-2 infection or an uninfected control (not recorded which).

The J gene is TRBJ2-3, the V gene TRBV11-2, with 8 positions matching TRBD2. The J segment lost 2 bases and the V segment lost 3 bases, leaving 13 bases of the junction unmatched. CDR1 is SGHAT and CDR2 is FQNNGV in the germline V gene. This CDR3 contains 18 residues. The CDR3 DNA reads TGTGCCAGCAGCTTCTTCATGGGGGATAGCGGGGTCACAGATACGCAGTATTTT. It codes for CASSFFMGDSGVTDTQYF. The variable domain in full, with the rest retrieved from reference TRBV11-2 and TRBJ2-3, is EAGVAQSPRYKIIEKRQSVAFWCNPISGHATLYWYQQILGQGPKLLIQFQNNGVVDDSQLPKDRFSAERLKGVDSTLKIQPAKLEDSAVYLCASSFFMGDSGVTDTQYFGPGTRLTVL.

The chain couples TRBV5-5 to TRBJ2-7; no reliable D call. The V gene lost 1 base and the J gene lost 0 bases, with 11 bases spanning the gap. The germline V gene has CDR1 SGHKS and CDR2 YYEKEE (reference sequence). The CDR3 is made up of 15 amino acids. The CDR3 nucleotides read TGTGCCAGCAGCTTGAATGACAAGAGCTCCTACGAGCAGTACTTC. Translation gives CASSLNDKSSYEQYF.

V and J are TRBV25-1 and TRBJ2-5; D tentatively fits TRBD1 or TRBD2 (5 bases each). Germline CDR1 is MGHDK and CDR2 is SYGVNS. The CDR3 has 13 residues. Trimming took 10 bases from V and 4 from J, leaving 16 bases between them. The CDR3 nucleotides are TGTGCCACCAGGGACGTAAACCGAGAGACCCAGTACTTC. Protein: CATRDVNRETQYF. Full variable domain (missing parts from reference TRBV25-1 and TRBJ2-5): EADIYQTPRYLVIGTGKKITLECSQTMGHDKMYWYQQDPGMELHLIHYSYGVNSTEKGDLSSESTVSRIRTEHFPLTLESARPSHTSQYLCATRDVNRETQYFGPGTRLLVL.

This clonotype came up many times. The genes are TRBV5-4 and TRBJ2-3; D is unresolved. CDR3 length: 14 residues. CDR1 and CDR2 from the germline V gene are SGHNT and YYREEE (reference sequence). V lost 5 bases and J 5 bases, leaving 15 bases between the germline ends. CDR3 sequence (DNA): TGTGCCAGCAGGGGATGGGGTATGAGAGATACGCAGTATTTT. Protein: CASRGWGMRDTQYF.

This clonotype was detected ten times or more. The gene calls are TRBV6-6 and TRBJ1-1; no definite D call. Trimming left V 5 bases short and J 6 bases short, with 16 bases between. This CDR3 spans 14 amino acids. Germline CDR1 is MNHNY and CDR2 is SVGAGI (reference sequence). The CDR3 is CASSTSGGVPEAFF. The DNA for the CDR3 is TGTGCCAGCAGTACGTCAGGAGGTGTTCCTGAAGCTTTCTTT.

This clonotype was observed a handful of times. V gene TRBV3-1 combines with J gene TRBJ1-1; D is possibly TRBD1 (6 bases). Trimming pared 0 bases from V and 10 bases from J, leaving 9 bases between. The germline gives CDR1 LGHDT, CDR2 YNNKEL (reference sequence). The CDR3 totals 12 residues. The CDR3 loop is CASSQDTGPAFF. CDR3 DNA: TGTGCCAGCAGCCAAGATACAGGGCCAGCTTTCTTT.

J is TRBJ2-7 and V is TRBV20-1, with 7 bases lining up with TRBD2. Germline V lookup: CDR1 DFQATT, CDR2 SNEGSKA (reference sequence). Losses at the gene ends were 0 bases for V and 3 bases for J; bases not matched to a gene: 8. The length of the CDR3 is 15 residues. For the CDR3, the DNA is TGCAGTGCTAGAGACGGCGCGGGGGTCCTCTACGAGCAGTACTTC. It specifies CSARDGAGVLYEQYF.

This clonotype was detected many times. V and J are TRBV28 and TRBJ2-7; no clear D gene. The ends were cut back, 2 bases at V and 6 bases at J, with 11 bases in the middle. Germline CDR1 reads MDHEN; CDR2 reads SYDVKM. There are 13 residues in the CDR3. This CDR3 is CASSLHGLPEQYF. CDR3 nucleotides: TGTGCCAGCAGTTTACACGGTCTCCCCGAGCAGTACTTC.

The rearrangement uses TRBV4-3 and TRBJ2-7, with a possible D match to TRBD1 (6 bases). This CDR3 has 14 residues. The germline V gene has CDR1 LGHNA and CDR2 YSLEER. V lost 1 base and J 2 bases, leaving 9 bases between the germline ends. CDR3 DNA sequence: TGCGCCAGCAGCCAAGGAGGGGGACCCTACGAGCAGTACTTC. The encoded protein is CASSQGGGPYEQYF.

This clonotype was picked up a small number of times. The V and J genes are TRBV14 and TRBJ2-7, with TRBD2 identical over 7 bases. Trimming took 8 bases from V and 6 from J; bases not matched to a gene: 7. This CDR3 spans 12 amino acids. Germline values: CDR1 SGHDN, CDR2 FVKESK. The CDR3 here is CASGRVAGEQYF. CDR3 DNA: TGTGCCAGCGGGAGGGTAGCGGGCGAGCAGTACTTC. The whole variable domain, filled in from reference TRBV14 and TRBJ2-7, reads EAGVTQFPSHSVIEKGQTVTLRCDPISGHDNLYWYRRVMGKEIKFLLHFVKESKQDESGMPNNRFLAERTGGTYSTLKVQPAELEDSGVYFCASGRVAGEQYFGPGTRLTVT.

This clonotype was counted only a few times. This rearrangement joins TRBV29-1 to TRBJ1-1; D unclear. Per germline, CDR1 SQVTM and CDR2 ANQGSEA. The V and J ends lost 2 bases and 1 base respectively, with 11 bases between them. This CDR3 is built from 14 residues. The CDR3, as DNA: TGCAGCGTTGAACCGGGCCGGCGGAACACTGAAGCTTTCTTT. This gives the protein CSVEPGRRNTEAFF.

This clonotype was counted many times. The rearrangement links TRBV30 to TRBJ1-6; TRBD1 aligns across 11 bases. Germline-derived CDR1 and CDR2 are GTSNPN and SVGIG (reference sequence). V was pared by 6 bases and J by 5 bases, with 3 bases of the junction left unmatched. The CDR3 spans 14 residues. The CDR3 protein is CACRTGGDNSPLHF. CDR3 coding DNA: TGTGCCTGCCGGACAGGGGGCGATAATTCACCCCTCCACTTT.

This clonotype has ten or more counts. The gene calls are TRBV6-5 and TRBJ2-7; TRBD2 matches at 7 bases. The ends lost 2 bases at V and 5 bases at J; junction bases unmatched: 6. Germline values: CDR1 MNHEY, CDR2 SVGAGI. The CDR3 covers 14 residues. The CDR3 region has the DNA TGTGCCAGCAGTTACGGTAGGGCGGGGGACGAGCAGTACTTC. Translation: CASSYGRAGDEQYF.

The V and J genes are TRBV7-9 and TRBJ2-1, with D uncertain. The CDR3 consists of 11 residues. V was clipped by 6 bases and J by 8 bases, with 8 bases between them. Germline CDR1 and CDR2: SEHNR and FQNEAQ (reference sequence). The DNA for the CDR3 is TGTGCCAGCAGTCCTGGCCATGAGCAGTTCTTC. Protein: CASSPGHEQFF.

The V gene is TRBV20-1, the J gene TRBJ2-7; 14 bases match TRBD2. The V segment lost 8 bases and the J segment 0 bases; nucleotides outside the gene matches: 12. The CDR3 is 17 residues long. CDR1 and CDR2 (germline): DFQATT, SNEGSKA (reference sequence). The chain's CDR3 is CSPEGLAGDLLSYEQYF. Here the CDR3 DNA reads TGCAGTCCAGAGGGACTAGCGGGGGATCTCCTCTCCTACGAGCAGTACTTC.

This clonotype was observed many times. The chain employs TRBV7-9 and TRBJ2-1; 8 bases agree with TRBD2. From germline, CDR1 is SEHNR and CDR2 FQNEAQ (reference sequence). Trimming at V came to 8 bases and at J to 4 bases, leaving 4 bases not matched to a gene. This CDR3 is built from 13 residues. The CDR3 DNA is TGTGCCAGCCAGCCGGGGGGGTACAATGAGCAGTTCTTC. Translated: CASQPGGYNEQFF.

This clonotype was detected a few times. The V call is TRBV29-1, the J call TRBJ2-3; 9 nucleotides align to TRBD2. The V gene's germline CDR1 is SQVTM and CDR2 ANQGSEA. J lost 2 bases, V lost 4 bases, and 7 bases had no gene match. This CDR3 is built from 15 residues. CDR3 coding DNA: TGCAGCGTTGCAGGTGCGGGAGGGCCCACAGATACGCAGTATTTT. Translating gives CSVAGAGGPTDTQYF.

There are a few counts of this clonotype. The chain combines TRBV7-9 with TRBJ2-1, with 7 bases aligning to TRBD2. Germline V gene lookup returns CDR1 SEHNR and CDR2 FQNEAQ (reference sequence). V dropped 5 bases and J dropped 0; count of bases not matched to a gene: 4. The CDR3 consists of 15 residues. This CDR3 is CASSMRGSSYNEQFF. CDR3 nucleotides: TGTGCCAGCAGCATGCGGGGGAGCTCCTACAATGAGCAGTTCTTC.

This clonotype occurred a few times. The rearrangement joins TRBV12-3 or TRBV12-4 to TRBJ2-3; TRBD2 aligns across 7 bases. The CDR3 contains 17 residues. V shed 6 bases and J 2 bases; nucleotides not matched to a gene: 14. CDR3 nucleotide sequence: TGTGCCAGCAGCCCCCGCCTAGCGGTGACAGACACAGATACGCAGTATTTT. Translation: CASSPRLAVTDTDTQYF.

This clonotype was counted ten times or more. The gene calls are TRBV12-3 or TRBV12-4 and TRBJ2-2; tentatively, D is TRBD1 or TRBD2 (6 bases each). Trimming removed 1 base at V and 0 bases at J, with 15 bases between. The CDR3 is 18 amino acids. The CDR3 protein is CASSLGGWGAPNTGELFF. In DNA, the CDR3 is TGTGCCAGCAGTTTAGGTGGTTGGGGGGCCCCGAACACCGGGGAGCTGTTTTTT.

This clonotype is a singleton in its sample. V usage is TRBV29-1 and J usage is TRBJ2-7, with TRBD2 matching 10 bases. Germline lookup yields CDR1 SQVTM and CDR2 ANQGSEA. V gave up 8 bases and J gave up 3 bases; unmatched junction bases: 7. The CDR3 is 13 residues long. CDR3 loop: CSSRLAGSYEQYF. For the CDR3, the DNA is TGCAGCTCCAGACTAGCGGGCAGCTACGAGCAGTACTTC.

This clonotype showed up just a few times. This chain links TRBV19 with TRBJ1-5, with D tentatively TRBD1 (6 bases). Germline V gene data show CDR1 as LNHDA and CDR2 as SQIVND (reference sequence). Trimming took off 2 bases at V and 6 bases at J, with 14 bases between the two ends. This CDR3 spans 15 amino acids. The CDR3 DNA follows: TGTGCCAGTAGTATATGGGACACAATGGCTCAGCCCCAGCATTTT. Protein sequence: CASSIWDTMAQPQHF.

In this sample, this clonotype is medium-sized. The chain recombines TRBV6-2 or TRBV6-3 with TRBJ2-2, with 7 positions matching TRBD2. The CDR3 runs to 15 residues. Germline V CDR1 and CDR2: MNHEY, SVGEGT. Losses at the gene ends were 10 bases for V and 5 bases for J; bases not matched to a gene: 13. Here the CDR3 reads CATISGTTHTGELFF. CDR3 DNA: TGTGCCACTATTTCCGGGACTACCCATACCGGGGAGCTGTTTTTT.

This chain uses TRBV29-1 with TRBJ2-3, with 13 nucleotides matching TRBD2. This CDR3 spans 15 amino acids. V was clipped by 5 bases and J by 2 bases; unmatched bases: 4. In germline, CDR1 is SQVTM, CDR2 ANQGSEA. This CDR3 reads CSVKGLAGPTDTQYF. The CDR3 DNA reads as TGCAGCGTTAAGGGACTAGCGGGACCCACAGATACGCAGTATTTT.

Of note for this clonotype: A read error may be the cause here, since a much bigger clone is one base away. This chain links TRBV12-3 or TRBV12-4 with TRBJ1-6; tentative D call: TRBD1 (5 bases). This CDR3 spans 14 amino acids. Trimming removed 5 bases from V and 16 bases from J, with 21 bases in between. For the CDR3, the DNA is TGTGCCAGCAGTCCCGGGGGGGATACACGGACGCTCCACTTT. It is translated as CASSPGGDTRTLHF.

The chain carries TRBV25-1 and TRBJ2-7; the match to TRBD1 covers 7 bases. The CDR3 has 15 residues. Losses at the gene ends were 1 base for V and 5 bases for J; bases not matched to a gene: 8. The germline V gene has CDR1 MGHDK and CDR2 SYGVNS. This CDR3 is CASSESKGAHDEQYF. The CDR3 bases are TGTGCCAGCAGTGAATCAAAGGGGGCGCATGACGAGCAGTACTTC.

This clonotype was seen many times. The chain joins TRBV2 to TRBJ2-1; 9 bases agree with TRBD1. This CDR3 is 15 amino acids long. V gave up 5 bases and J gave up 6 bases; unmatched junction bases: 8. Germline V gene lookup returns CDR1 SNHLY and CDR2 FYNNEI. The CDR3 sequence: CASSIRDREGNEQFF. CDR3 DNA sequence: TGTGCCAGCAGTATCAGGGACAGGGAGGGCAATGAGCAGTTCTTC.

This clonotype was found many times. The DNA for the CDR3 is TGCAGCGTTGAATGGCCAGGGGCGACGAACACTGAAGCTTTCTTT. Amino acid sequence: CSVEWPGATNTEAFF. V and J are TRBV29-1 and TRBJ1-1; TRBD1 is a possible D gene (6 bases). Trimming pared 2 bases from V and 1 base from J, leaving 14 bases between. CDR1 is SQVTM, CDR2 ANQGSEA, per germline. The CDR3 covers 15 residues.

The sample holds a few counts of this clonotype. V is TRBV21-1 and J is TRBJ1-2; the table gives TRBD1 as D, unverified against the DNA. TRBV21-1 is termed a pseudogene. The CDR3 covers 16 residues. The chain's CDR3 is CASSKVLGVVSNGYTF. The CDR3 DNA reads TGTGCCAGCAGCAAGGTTCTGGGGGTGGTTTCGAATGGCTACACCTTC.

This clonotype was counted at least ten times. The V call is TRBV13, the J call TRBJ1-2, with D tentatively TRBD1 (5 bases). The V and J ends lost 5 bases and 5 bases respectively, with 12 bases between them. Germline CDR1 is PRHDT and CDR2 is FYEKMQ (reference sequence). CDR3 size: 13 residues. In DNA, the CDR3 is TGTGCCAGCAGCCCCCGGGGCTCATATGGCTACACCTTC. Protein sequence: CASSPRGSYGYTF.